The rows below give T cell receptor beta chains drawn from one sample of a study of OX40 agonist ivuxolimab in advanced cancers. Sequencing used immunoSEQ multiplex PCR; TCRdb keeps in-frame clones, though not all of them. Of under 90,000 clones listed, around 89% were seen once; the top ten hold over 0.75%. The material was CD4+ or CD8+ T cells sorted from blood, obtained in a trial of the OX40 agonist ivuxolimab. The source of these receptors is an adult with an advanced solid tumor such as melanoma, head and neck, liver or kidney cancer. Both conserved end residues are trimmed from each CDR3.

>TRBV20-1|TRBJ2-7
SASFGGEQY
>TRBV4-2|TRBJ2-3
ASSLMTSGSTDTQY
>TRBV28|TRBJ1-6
ASKGGASYNSPLH
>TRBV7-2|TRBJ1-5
ASSLEGQALGPQH
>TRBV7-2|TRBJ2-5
ASSPEGATGTQY
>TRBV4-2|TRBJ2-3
ASSQVGGITDTQY
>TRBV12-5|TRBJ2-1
ASLSGGEQF
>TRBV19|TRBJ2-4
ASGRPGAVKNIQY
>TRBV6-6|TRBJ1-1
ASSPDRVGTEAF
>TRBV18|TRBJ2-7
ASSPRQATYEQY
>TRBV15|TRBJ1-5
ATSSHSGGGLGQPQH
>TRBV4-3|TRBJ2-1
ASSQELAGVVSYNEQF
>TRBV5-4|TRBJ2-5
ASSPRWGPGETQY
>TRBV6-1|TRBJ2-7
ASSSRGGAEQY
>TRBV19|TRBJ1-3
ASSTPPSRGVARSSGNTIY
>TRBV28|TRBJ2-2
ASTQTSTGELF
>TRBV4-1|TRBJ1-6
ASSQEGIMGSPLH
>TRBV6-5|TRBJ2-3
ASSSTGTSTDTQY
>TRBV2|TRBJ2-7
ASGTREQY
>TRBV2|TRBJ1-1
ASSEGQKQAEAF
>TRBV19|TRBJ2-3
ASSFGGGKSTDTQY
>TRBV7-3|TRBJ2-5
ASSRTGGAGETQY
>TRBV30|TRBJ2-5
AWSPPSGRGQETQY
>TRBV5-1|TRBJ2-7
ASSPTGSGDEQY
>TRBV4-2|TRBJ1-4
ASSQDLGQHRGTNEKLF
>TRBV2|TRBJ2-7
ASSLNYEQY
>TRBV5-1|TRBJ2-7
ASSPRTDHSYEQY
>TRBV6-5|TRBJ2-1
ASSYWEGNEQF
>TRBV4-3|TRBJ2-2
ASSLEGAGGGELF
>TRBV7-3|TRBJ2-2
ASSLTGLAETGELF
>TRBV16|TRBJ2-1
ASSQSVLAGGPTYNEQF
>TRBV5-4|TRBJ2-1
ASSPGLAFNNEQF
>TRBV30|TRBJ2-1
ALTGGRRGNEQF
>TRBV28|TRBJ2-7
ASSLSIGTGSYEQY
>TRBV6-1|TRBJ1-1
ASSVRDNPNTEAF
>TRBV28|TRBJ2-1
ASSLVGQYNEQF
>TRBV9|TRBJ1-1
ASSVGPSPLNTEAF
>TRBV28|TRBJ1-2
ATSNYGYT
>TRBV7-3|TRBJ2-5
ASSFGGETQY
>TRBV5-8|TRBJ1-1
ASTLQVEAF
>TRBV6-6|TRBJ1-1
ASSSPGGSHTEAF
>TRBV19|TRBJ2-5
ASSTGLAGGANQETQY
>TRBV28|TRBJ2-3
ASSTRTSSTDTQY
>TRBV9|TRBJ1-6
ASSGSAYSPLH
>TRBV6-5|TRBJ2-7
ASSEARYEQY
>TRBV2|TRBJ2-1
ASSDPVPGNEQF
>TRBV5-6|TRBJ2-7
ASSLVSTSYEQY
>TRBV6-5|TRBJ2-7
ASSPRTGPYEQY
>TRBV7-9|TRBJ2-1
ASSLRGSGTSRYNEQF
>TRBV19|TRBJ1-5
ASTFPGSNQPQH
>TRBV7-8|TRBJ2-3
ASSLWTSGTDTQY
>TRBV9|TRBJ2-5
ASSVTEKETQY
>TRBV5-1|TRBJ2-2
ASSLTPNTGELF